Listed below are T cell receptor beta chains from one sample, sequenced in a study of OX40 agonist ivuxolimab in advanced cancers. Method: immunoSEQ multiplex PCR; TCRdb's copy keeps in-frame clones and lacks some. The sample carries around 76,000 clones, approximately 85% recorded once. The source was CD4+ or CD8+ T cells sorted from blood, collected in a trial of the OX40 agonist ivuxolimab. Every receptor here comes from an adult with an advanced solid tumor such as melanoma, head and neck, liver or kidney cancer. CDR3s include the opening cysteine and the closing phenylalanine or tryptophan. Fields, in order: CDR3 protein, CDR3 DNA, D gene, V gene, clone size, J gene. The D gene is left open where the match is weak. Clone sizes are given selectively: once, few, many, or a class where the clone is expanded.

CASSPWTSGDVEQFF | TGTGCCAGCAGCCCTTGGACTAGCGGGGATGTTGAGCAGTTCTTC | TRBD2 | TRBV7-2 | once | TRBJ2-1
CASSPGPPRLDGYTF | TGTGCCAGCAGCCCCGGACCGCCAAGGTTGGATGGCTACACCTTC | . | TRBV5-6 | . | TRBJ1-2
CASSFSGSPQETQYF | TGTGCCAGCAGCTTTTCGGGGTCACCGCAAGAGACCCAGTACTTC | . | TRBV5-4 | . | TRBJ2-5
CASSDGGAYGYTF | TGTGCCAGCAGTGATGGGGGGGCCTATGGCTACACCTTC | . | TRBV6-1 | . | TRBJ1-2
CASSLDRGSYNEQFF | TGTGCCAGCAGCTTGGACAGGGGGTCCTACAATGAGCAGTTCTTC | TRBD1 | TRBV5-4 | . | TRBJ2-1
CASSPAGEGTGELFF | TGTGCCAGCAGCCCGGCCGGGGAGGGCACCGGGGAGCTGTTTTTT | TRBD2 | TRBV7-2 | . | TRBJ2-2
CASSLQGGTFNYGYTF | TGTGCCAGCAGCCTACAGGGGGGGACCTTTAACTATGGCTACACCTTC | TRBD1 | TRBV5-4 | . | TRBJ1-2
CASRVPAGELFF | TGTGCCAGCAGGGTTCCCGCCGGGGAGCTGTTTTTT | . | TRBV19 | . | TRBJ2-2
CASSFRQGKGTEAFF | TGTGCCAGCAGTTTCCGACAGGGGAAGGGGACTGAAGCTTTCTTT | TRBD1 | TRBV6-5 | . | TRBJ1-1
CASRDILDSPLHF | TGTGCCAGCAGAGACATTTTGGATTCACCCCTCCACTTT | . | TRBV27 | . | TRBJ1-6
CASNVQAAYNEQFF | TGTGCCAGCAACGTACAGGCCGCCTACAATGAGCAGTTCTTC | . | TRBV11-2 | once | TRBJ2-1
CASSPRPGQGGYEKLFF | TGTGCCAGCAGCCCACGCCCGGGACAGGGAGGGTACGAAAAACTGTTTTTT | TRBD1 | TRBV7-2 | . | TRBJ1-4
CASKGESGNTIYF | TGTGCCAGCAAAGGGGAGTCTGGAAACACCATATATTTT | . | TRBV6-5 | once | TRBJ1-3
CASSLDINQPQHF | TGTGCCAGCAGCTTGGACATTAATCAGCCCCAGCATTTT | . | TRBV5-4 | . | TRBJ1-5
CASSAPSYGYTF | TGTGCCAGCAGCGCCCCAAGCTATGGCTACACCTTC | . | TRBV5-4 | . | TRBJ1-2
CASSYSGRRQETQYF | TGTGCCAGCAGTTACTCGGGACGCCGACAAGAGACCCAGTACTTC | . | TRBV6-5 | . | TRBJ2-5
CASSLDLMGGGWRQFF | TGTGCCAGCAGCTTAGATCTGATGGGGGGGGGCTGGCGGCAGTTCTTC | . | TRBV11-2 | . | TRBJ2-1
CASSAPGGQGAPPCQPQHF | TGTGCCAGCAGCGCCCCGGGGGGACAGGGGGCCCCACCATGTCAGCCCCAGCATTTT | . | TRBV21-1 | . | TRBJ1-5
CASSPQNREGVGYTF | TGTGCCAGCAGCCCCCAAAATAGAGAAGGGGTAGGCTACACCTTC | . | TRBV6-6 | . | TRBJ1-2
CASRRNEAFF | TGTGCCAGCCGGAGGAATGAAGCTTTCTTT | . | TRBV6-1 | . | TRBJ1-1
CAISESKGNSPLHF | TGTGCCATCAGTGAGTCGAAAGGGAATTCACCCCTCCACTTT | . | TRBV10-3 | few | TRBJ1-6
CASSLDRANEQYF | TGTGCCAGCAGCTTAGACAGGGCAAACGAGCAGTACTTC | TRBD1 | TRBV5-6 | . | TRBJ2-7
CASSYSSDYTF | TGTGCCAGCAGTTACTCGAGCGACTACACCTTC | . | TRBV6-5 | . | TRBJ1-2
CAWSGRTAREQYF | TGTGCCTGGAGCGGGAGGACGGCCCGCGAGCAGTACTTC | TRBD2 | TRBV30 | . | TRBJ2-7
CASSQLALRGQGNTEAFF | TGTGCCAGCAGCCAATTGGCCCTTAGGGGACAGGGAAACACTGAAGCTTTCTTT | TRBD1 | TRBV16 | . | TRBJ1-1
CASSLGQGRLNNEKLFF | TGTGCCAGCAGCTTAGGGCAGGGCCGCTTGAATAATGAAAAACTGTTTTTT | . | TRBV7-9 | . | TRBJ1-4
CASSLAQSGQLSNQPQHF | TGTGCCAGCAGCTTAGCGCAATCTGGCCAGCTGAGCAATCAGCCCCAGCATTTT | . | TRBV7-2 | . | TRBJ1-5
CASKASGTTDTQYF | TGTGCCAGTAAGGCTAGCGGCACCACAGATACGCAGTATTTT | TRBD2 | TRBV19 | . | TRBJ2-3
CASSYWTVTETQYF | TGTGCCAGCAGTTACTGGACAGTCACGGAGACCCAGTACTTC | . | TRBV6-6 | . | TRBJ2-5
CASSPGIAGGPRQETQYF | TGTGCCAGCAGCCCAGGCATAGCGGGGGGGCCGCGCCAAGAGACCCAGTACTTC | TRBD2 | TRBV7-2 | . | TRBJ2-5
CASSLQGAGANVLTF | TGTGCCAGCAGTTTACAGGGAGCTGGGGCCAACGTCCTGACTTTC | . | TRBV28 | . | TRBJ2-6
CASIDGTGGYNEQFF | TGTGCCAGCATTGACGGGACAGGGGGATACAATGAGCAGTTCTTC | TRBD1 | TRBV2 | . | TRBJ2-1